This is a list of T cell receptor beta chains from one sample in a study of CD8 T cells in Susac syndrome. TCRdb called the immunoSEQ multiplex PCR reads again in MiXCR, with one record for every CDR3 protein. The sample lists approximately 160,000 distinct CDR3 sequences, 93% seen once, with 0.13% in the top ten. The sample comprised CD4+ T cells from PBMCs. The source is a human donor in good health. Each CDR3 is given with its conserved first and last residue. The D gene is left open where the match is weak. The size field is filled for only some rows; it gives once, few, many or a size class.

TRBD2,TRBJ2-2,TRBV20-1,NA,TGCAGTGCTAGCCCTAGCGGCGGCACCGGGGAGCTGTTTTTT,CSASPSGGTGELFF
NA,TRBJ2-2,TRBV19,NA,TGTGCCAGTAGTATAGGTACACCCATCGCGAACACCGGGGAGCTGTTTTTT,CASSIGTPIANTGELFF
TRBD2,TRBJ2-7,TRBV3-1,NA,TGTGCCAGCAGCCTCCTAGCGGGGGCAGAGTACGAGCAGTACTTC,CASSLLAGAEYEQYF
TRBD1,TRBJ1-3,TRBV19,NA,TGTGCCACATGGGACAGACTCCGCTCTGGAAACACCATATATTTT,CATWDRLRSGNTIYF
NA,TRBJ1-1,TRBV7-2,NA,TGTGCCAGCAGCCTCGGGACGGCTGAAGCTTTCTTT,CASSLGTAEAFF
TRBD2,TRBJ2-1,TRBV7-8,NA,TGTGCCAGCAGCCACCGGGGGGGCTCCTACAATGAGCAGTTCTTC,CASSHRGGSYNEQFF
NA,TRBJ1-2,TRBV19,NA,TGTGCCAGTAGGGGGTCAAGGAACTACCCCTATGGCTACACCTTC,CASRGSRNYPYGYTF
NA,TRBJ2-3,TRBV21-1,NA,TGTGCCAGCAGCAGGGACACCACAGATACGCAGTATTTT,CASSRDTTDTQYF
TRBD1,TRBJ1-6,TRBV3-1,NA,TGTGCCAGCAGCCCAACAGGGGGTTCACCCCTCCACTTT,CASSPTGGSPLHF
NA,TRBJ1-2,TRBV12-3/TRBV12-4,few,TGTGCCAGCAGTTATGGGTTTGGCTACACCTTC,CASSYGFGYTF
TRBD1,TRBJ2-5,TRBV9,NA,TGTGCCAGCCCCGATTTGGACAGGGGTCGCCAAGAGACCCAGTACTTC,CASPDLDRGRQETQYF
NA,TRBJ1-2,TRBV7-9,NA,TGTGCCAGCAGCCAACAGTCCTCTGGCTACACCTTC,CASSQQSSGYTF
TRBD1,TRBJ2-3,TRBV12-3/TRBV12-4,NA,TGTGCCATCGGCCGGGACAGACTTCCAGATACGCAGTATTTT,CAIGRDRLPDTQYF
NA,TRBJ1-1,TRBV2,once,TGTGCCAGCAGTGAGGGGTTCTCCCCGCGGAACACTGAAGCTTTCTTT,CASSEGFSPRNTEAFF
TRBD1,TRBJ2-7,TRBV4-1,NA,TGCGCCAGCAGCCCCGGAGGGGGACAGGGGGGACGCGAGCAGTACTTC,CASSPGGGQGGREQYF
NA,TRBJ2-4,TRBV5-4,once,TGTGCCAGCAGCTTGACGGGGATAGCCAAAAACATTCAGTACTTC,CASSLTGIAKNIQYF
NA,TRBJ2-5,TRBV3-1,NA,TGTGCCAGCAGCAAAGGGACGCGCGAGACCCAGTACTTC,CASSKGTRETQYF
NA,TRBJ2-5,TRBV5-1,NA,TGCGCCAGCAGCTCACCTGGTACGGAGACCCAGTACTTC,CASSSPGTETQYF
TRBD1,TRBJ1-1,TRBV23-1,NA,TGCGCCAGCAGTCAATCGGAGGACAGGGATCCGTCGTTGAACACTGAAGCTTTCTTT,CASSQSEDRDPSLNTEAFF
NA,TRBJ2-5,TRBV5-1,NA,TGCGCCAGCAGCTTGGCCGCCTCTCCAGAAGAGACCCAGTACTTC,CASSLAASPEETQYF
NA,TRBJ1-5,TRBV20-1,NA,TGCAGTGCTAGAGATGAAACAACGGGGCAGCCCCAGCATTTT,CSARDETTGQPQHF